The clone carrying this T cell receptor beta chain came up a few times. This record belongs to a study of blood T cells in healthy people across ages. Trimming took 4 bases from V and 1 from J, leaving 10 bases between them. The CDR3 loop spans 14 amino acids. Germline V gene sequence: CDR1 MNHNY, CDR2 SVGAGI (reference sequence). A second PCR, run for roughly 7 to 12 cycles, used a sample-barcoded 5' primer plus a J-beta primer mix. TCRdb reanalysed the 5' RACE reads using MiXCR and keeps one entry per CDR3 protein. The data show approximately 360,000 distinct CDR3 sequences, about 49% seen once. The receptor comes from a man aged 55 to 70 in good health. The chain couples TRBV6-6 to TRBJ2-5; possible D gene TRBD1, 6 bases. Sequencing was carried out using blood. The CDR3 here is CASSSQGFQETQYF. CDR3 bases: TGTGCCAGCAGTTCGCAGGGGTTCCAAGAGACCCAGTACTTC.